What follows is one TCR beta chain and its context. The entry originates in a study of blood T cell repertoires in COVID-19. Study summary: Acute-phase and convalescent COVID-19 samples originated in the United States, Italy and Spain.

Per the original data handling: It was from reference gene primer amplification that nucleated cell counts were estimated. Repertoires were generated with immunoSEQ multiplex PCR, while TCRdb's copy carries only in-frame clones and drops some. V and J calls and clone size are copied from that table; D and trimming were computed from the DNA. The sample lists about 330,000 clones; around 90% were seen once. This CDR3 region has 13 residues. Per germline, CDR1 MNHEY and CDR2 SVGEGT. Trimming removed 5 bases at V and 6 bases at J, with 13 bases between. Sequencing was done on a sample of peripheral blood. This TCR came from a man between 18 and 29 years old who had recovered from COVID-19. The rearrangement uses TRBV6-2 or TRBV6-3 and TRBJ1-1; possibly TRBD1 for D (6 bases). The CDR3: CASSDRLLAEAFF. The CDR3 DNA follows: TGTGCCAGCAGTGACAGGCTTCTGGCTGAAGCTTTCTTT.